Shown below are 15 T cell receptor beta chains from a single sample sequenced in a study of blood T cell repertoires in COVID-19. Using immunoSEQ multiplex PCR, the repertoire was profiled, and TCRdb retains in-frame clones only, with some absent. The sample lists fewer than 130,000 clones, roughly 79% occurring once. What was sequenced was peripheral blood. These receptors were obtained from a woman over 75 with active or convalescent COVID-19.

The chain has TRBV5-1 and TRBJ2-1, with 12 bases identical to TRBD1. Germline-derived CDR1 and CDR2 are SGHRS and YFSETQ. J lost 8 bases, V lost 4 bases, and 7 bases had no gene match. This CDR3 has 15 residues. CDR3 in DNA: TGCGCCAGCAGCACTTCCGGGACAGGGGGCGATGAGCAGTTCTTC. This translates into CASSTSGTGGDEQFF.

J is TRBJ2-6 and V is TRBV2; a possible D gene is TRBD2 (7 bases). V was shortened by 6 bases and J by 5 bases, with 11 bases between the two germline ends. Germline lookup yields CDR1 SNHLY and CDR2 FYNNEI. The CDR3 spans 14 residues. Here the CDR3 reads CASSRGAWANVLTF. As DNA, the CDR3 is TGTGCCAGCAGCCGGGGGGCCTGGGCCAACGTCCTGACTTTC.

This clone has a handful of counts. J is TRBJ2-7 and V is TRBV11-2; 9 nucleotides line up with TRBD2. Germline CDR1 and CDR2: SGHAT and FQNNGV. The V and J ends lost 5 bases and 3 bases, in that order; junction bases with no gene match: 8. The CDR3 has 15 amino acids. This CDR3 is CASSHRTSARYEQYF. CDR3 in DNA: TGTGCCAGCAGCCACCGGACTAGCGCCCGCTACGAGCAGTACTTC. Using reference TRBV11-2 and TRBJ2-7 for the parts outside the CDR3, the full variable domain is EAGVAQSPRYKIIEKRQSVAFWCNPISGHATLYWYQQILGQGPKLLIQFQNNGVVDDSQLPKDRFSAERLKGVDSTLKIQPAKLEDSAVYLCASSHRTSARYEQYFGPGTRLTVT.

This chain uses TRBV19 with TRBJ1-1; 9 bases line up with TRBD1. There are 12 residues in the CDR3. Germline V gives CDR1 LNHDA, CDR2 SQIVND (reference sequence). With V trimmed by 10 bases and J by 3 bases, 3 bases remained unmatched. The CDR3 region is CATGDRDTEAFF. As DNA, the CDR3 is TGTGCCACCGGGGACAGGGACACTGAAGCTTTCTTT.

The genes are TRBV4-2 and TRBJ2-2; D perhaps matches TRBD2 (5 bases). Deletions cut 5 bases from V and 7 bases from J, with 14 bases between. This CDR3 is built from 14 residues. Looked up from germline, CDR1 is LGHNA and CDR2 is YNFKEQ. This CDR3 reads CASSYSVEGGELFF. The CDR3 DNA follows: TGTGCCAGCAGCTATAGCGTAGAGGGCGGGGAGCTGTTTTTT.

CDR3: CASKRSLGDQPQHF. The CDR3 bases are TGTGCCAGCAAACGCTCCCTCGGGGATCAGCCCCAGCATTTT. The genes are TRBV28 and TRBJ1-5; D unresolved. The CDR3 extends over 14 amino acids. V was cut by 7 bases and J by 5 bases, with 15 bases left in between. Germline CDR1 is MDHEN and CDR2 is SYDVKM.

Only one count was recorded for this clone. The chain employs TRBV5-4 and TRBJ2-3; a possible D gene is TRBD2 (6 bases). There are 16 residues in the CDR3. Trimming took off 2 bases at V and 1 base at J, with 14 bases between the two ends. The V gene's germline CDR1 is SGHNT and CDR2 YYREEE (reference sequence). CDR3 sequence reads: CASSFRGGRGTDTQYF. In DNA form, the CDR3 reads TGTGCCAGCAGCTTCCGTGGAGGGAGAGGCACAGATACGCAGTATTTT.

The rearrangement joins TRBV5-1 to TRBJ1-6; D gene uncertain. Trimming left V 0 bases short and J 9 bases short, with 7 bases between. Germline values: CDR1 SGHRS, CDR2 YFSETQ. The CDR3 extends over 13 amino acids. The CDR3: CASSLEQRSPLHF. CDR3 in DNA: TGCGCCAGCAGCTTGGAGCAACGTTCACCCCTCCACTTT.

This clone occurred once. The chain employs TRBV21-1 and TRBJ2-7; TRBD2, the D gene given by the table, was not confirmed from the DNA. TRBV21-1 is flagged as a pseudogene. The CDR3 runs 18 residues. The CDR3 loop reads CASSKVLGGLAVTYEQYF. In nucleotides, the CDR3 is TGTGCCAGCAGCAAAGTGCTTGGAGGACTAGCGGTTACCTACGAGCAGTACTTC.

The CDR3 loop reads CASSPTGTGLGNTIYF. CDR3 nucleotides: TGTGCCAGCTCACCTACAGGGACAGGGCTTGGAAACACCATATATTTT. The chain has TRBV18 and TRBJ1-3; TRBD1 aligns across 9 bases. This CDR3 has 16 residues. The V gene's germline CDR1 is KGHSH and CDR2 LQKENI. With 3 bases clipped from V and 3 bases from J, the junction kept 6 bases outside the gene matches.

The chain combines TRBV2 with TRBJ2-3; a possible D gene is TRBD1 (6 bases). Germline CDR1 and CDR2: SNHLY and FYNNEI. This CDR3 is built from 14 residues. Trimming shortened V by 6 bases and J by 0 bases, and 10 bases separated the two germline ends. The CDR3 coding sequence is TGTGCCAGCAGGGGGGCGTCCAGCACAGATACGCAGTATTTT. The encoded protein is CASRGASSTDTQYF.

The J gene is TRBJ2-5, the V gene TRBV23-1; D is ambiguous. TRBV23-1 is labeled an ORF, and its function is uncertain. Trimming left V 0 bases short and J 1 base short, with 15 bases between. The length of the CDR3 is 17 residues. CDR3 nucleotides: TGCGCCAGCAGTCAATCGGCCGGAGCTACCTCCCAAGAGACCCAGTACTTC. Translation: CASSQSAGATSQETQYF.

This clone was counted only a few times. This chain connects TRBV11-2 to TRBJ2-7, with 11 bases identical to TRBD2. The ends lost 6 bases at V and 2 bases at J; junction bases unmatched: 9. CDR1 is SGHAT and CDR2 is FQNNGV in the germline V gene. The CDR3 has 16 residues. The CDR3 nucleotides are TGTGCCAGCAGAGCCCCTAGCGGGAGGAACCCCTACGAGCAGTACTTC. It encodes CASRAPSGRNPYEQYF.

The chain uses TRBV5-4 and TRBJ2-7; D gene uncertain. This CDR3 has 16 residues. Between the trimmed V and J ends, which lost 3 bases and 0 bases, there was a span of 16 bases. The germline CDR1 and CDR2 sequences are SGHNT and YYREEE (reference sequence). In DNA form, the CDR3 reads TGTGCCAGCAGCTACCTCCGGTTGAGTGACTCCTACGAGCAGTACTTC. Encoded protein: CASSYLRLSDSYEQYF.

The chain has TRBV9 and TRBJ1-2, with 11 nucleotides matching TRBD1. This CDR3 spans 15 amino acids. With V trimmed by 4 bases and J by 3 bases, 5 bases remained unmatched. Germline CDR1 SGDLS, CDR2 YYNGEE. CDR3 sequence: CASSTGQGAYYGYTF. The CDR3, as DNA: TGTGCCAGCAGCACCGGACAGGGGGCCTACTATGGCTACACCTTC.